This T cell receptor beta chain emerged from a study of human versus mouse CDR3 diversity and MHC coevolution. Looking at the study overall: Valid reads per sample ranged from about 0.6 x 10^7 to 1.7 x 10^7. Broader study findings: Most of the three human donors had the lowest clonal inequality. Humans had the largest estimated TCR beta repertoire, 1.5 million to 2 million clonotypes.

Germline V gene sequence: CDR1 MNHNS, CDR2 SASEGT. The CDR3 is 13 amino acids. The germline V and J ends were trimmed by 1 base and 7 bases, with 10 bases remaining between them. Sequencing used immunoSEQ multiplex PCR; TCRdb keeps in-frame clones, though not all of them. The table shows around 59,000 clones, with roughly 94% occurring only once. On this clone itself: The antigen is not known.

The chain joins TRBV6-1 to TRBJ1-1, with TRBD1 as a possible D gene (6 bases). The sequencing sample was made of naive CD4+ T cells from blood. As for subset: CD45RO-negative CD62L-positive naive CD4 T cells. The receptor's source is a person aged 55 to 69 in good health. The CDR3 DNA reads TGTGCCAGCAGTGAAGTGACAGGTCGTGAAGCTTTCTTT. It codes for CASSEVTGREAFF.